A selection of T cell receptor beta chains follows, all from one sample in a study of OX40 agonist ivuxolimab in advanced cancers. Clones were read by immunoSEQ multiplex PCR, and TCRdb kept only the in-frame ones, dropping some. In the table there are 45,000 or so clones, 75% to 85% of which are singletons. Sequenced material: CD4+ or CD8+ T cells sorted from blood, taken in a trial of the OX40 agonist ivuxolimab. The receptors here all came from an adult with an advanced solid tumor such as melanoma, head and neck, liver or kidney cancer. CDR3s include the opening cysteine and the closing phenylalanine or tryptophan. The D gene is left open where the match is weak. The size field is filled for only some rows; it gives once, few, many or a size class.

>NA|TRBV7-2|16|TRBD2|TRBJ2-2
CASSPGTSAISGELFF
TGTGCCAGCAGCCCAGGGACTAGCGCGATATCGGGGGAGCTGTTTTTT
>NA|TRBV6-5|15|TRBD1|TRBJ2-7
CASSSDRGRRDEQYF
TGTGCCAGCAGTTCGGACAGGGGCCGCAGGGACGAGCAGTACTTC
>NA|TRBV14|12|NA|TRBJ1-1
CASSQVGTEAFF
TGTGCCAGCAGCCAAGTTGGGACTGAAGCTTTCTTT
>NA|TRBV10-2|16|NA|TRBJ1-3
CASSSTDSRSGNTIYF
TGCGCCAGCAGTTCGACGGACAGCCGCTCTGGAAACACCATATATTTT
>NA|TRBV6-5|14|TRBD1|TRBJ1-4
CASSYRTGGGKLFF
TGTGCCAGCAGTTACCGGACAGGGGGCGGGAAACTGTTTTTT
>NA|TRBV6-5|13|NA|TRBJ2-2
CASRYRVPGELFF
TGTGCCAGCAGGTACAGGGTCCCCGGGGAGCTGTTTTTT
>NA|TRBV6-4|13|NA|TRBJ2-3
CASSLLISDTQYF
TGTGCCAGCAGCCTCCTGATCTCAGATACGCAGTATTTT
>once|TRBV19|14|TRBD1|TRBJ2-1
CASSMGQLYNEQFF
TGTGCCAGTAGTATGGGACAGCTGTACAATGAGCAGTTCTTC
>NA|TRBV7-2|18|NA|TRBJ1-1
CASSLTPVGLRGETEAFF
TGTGCCAGCAGCTTAACCCCAGTGGGATTAAGGGGGGAAACTGAAGCTTTCTTT
>NA|TRBV15|15|NA|TRBJ1-5
CATSRDRGRNQPQHF
TGTGCCACCAGCAGAGACAGGGGTAGGAATCAGCCCCAGCATTTT
>few|TRBV30|15|NA|TRBJ1-2
CAWSVGLMTYYGYTF
TGTGCCTGGAGTGTAGGACTCATGACCTACTATGGCTACACCTTC